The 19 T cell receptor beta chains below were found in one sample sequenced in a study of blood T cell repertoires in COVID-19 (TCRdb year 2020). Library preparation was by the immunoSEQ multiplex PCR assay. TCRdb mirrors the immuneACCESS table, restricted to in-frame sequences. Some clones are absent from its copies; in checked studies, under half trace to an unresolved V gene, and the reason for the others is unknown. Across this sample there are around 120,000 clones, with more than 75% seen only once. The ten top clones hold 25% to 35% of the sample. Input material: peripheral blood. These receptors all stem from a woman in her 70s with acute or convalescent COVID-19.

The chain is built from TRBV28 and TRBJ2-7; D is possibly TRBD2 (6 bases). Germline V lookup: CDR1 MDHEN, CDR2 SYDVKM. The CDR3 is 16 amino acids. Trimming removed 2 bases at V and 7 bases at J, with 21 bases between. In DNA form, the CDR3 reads TGTGCCAGCAGTTTAGGGGGGACTTCGGGACGGGGTGAGCAGTACTTC. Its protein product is CASSLGGTSGRGEQYF.

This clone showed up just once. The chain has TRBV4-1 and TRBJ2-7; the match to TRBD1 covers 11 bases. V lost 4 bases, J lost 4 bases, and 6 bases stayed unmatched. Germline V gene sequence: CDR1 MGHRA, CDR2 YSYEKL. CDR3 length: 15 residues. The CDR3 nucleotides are TGCGCCAGCAGCCTGGGACAGGGGGGGATTTACGAGCAGTACTTC. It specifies CASSLGQGGIYEQYF.

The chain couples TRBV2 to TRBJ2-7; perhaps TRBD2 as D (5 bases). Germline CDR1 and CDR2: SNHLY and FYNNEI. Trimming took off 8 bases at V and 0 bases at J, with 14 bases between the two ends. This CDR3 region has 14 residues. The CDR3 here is CASVQSTSSYEQYF. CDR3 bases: TGTGCCAGCGTCCAGTCTACTAGCTCCTACGAGCAGTACTTC. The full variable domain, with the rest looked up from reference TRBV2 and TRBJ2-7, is EPEVTQTPSHQVTQMGQEVILRCVPISNHLYFYWYRQILGQKVEFLVSFYNNEISEKSEIFDDQFSVERPDGSNFTLKIRSTKLEDSAMYFCASVQSTSSYEQYFGPGTRLTVT.

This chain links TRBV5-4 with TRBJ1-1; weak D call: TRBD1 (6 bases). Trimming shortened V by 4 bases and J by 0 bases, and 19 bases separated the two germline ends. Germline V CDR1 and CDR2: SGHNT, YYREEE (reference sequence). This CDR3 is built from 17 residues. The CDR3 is CASSPQGSVGVNTEAFF. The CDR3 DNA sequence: TGTGCCAGCAGCCCACAGGGTTCAGTCGGTGTGAACACTGAAGCTTTCTTT. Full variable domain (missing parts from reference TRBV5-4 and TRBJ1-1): ETGVTQSPTHLIKTRGQQVTLRCSSQSGHNTVSWYQQALGQGPQFIFQYYREEENGRGNFPPRFSGLQFPNYSSELNVNALELDDSALYLCASSPQGSVGVNTEAFFGQGTRLTVV.

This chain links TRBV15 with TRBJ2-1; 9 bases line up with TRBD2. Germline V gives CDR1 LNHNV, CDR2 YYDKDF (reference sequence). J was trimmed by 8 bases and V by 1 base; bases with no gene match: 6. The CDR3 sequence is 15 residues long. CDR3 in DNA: TGTGCCACCAGCAGAGGGGGACTAGCAATAGATGAGCAGTTCTTC. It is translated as CATSRGGLAIDEQFF.

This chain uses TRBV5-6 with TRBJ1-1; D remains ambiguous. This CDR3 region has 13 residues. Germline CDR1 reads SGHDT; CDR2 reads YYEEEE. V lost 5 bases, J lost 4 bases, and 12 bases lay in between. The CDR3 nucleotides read TGTGCCAGCAGTTCTCTCCCGGGCACTGAAGCTTTCTTT. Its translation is CASSSLPGTEAFF.

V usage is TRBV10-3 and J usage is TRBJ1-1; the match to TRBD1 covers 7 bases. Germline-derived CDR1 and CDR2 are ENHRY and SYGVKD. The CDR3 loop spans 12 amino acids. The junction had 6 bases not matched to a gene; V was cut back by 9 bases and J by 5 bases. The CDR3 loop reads CAIRDSRTEAFF. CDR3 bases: TGTGCCATTCGGGACAGTCGGACTGAAGCTTTCTTT.

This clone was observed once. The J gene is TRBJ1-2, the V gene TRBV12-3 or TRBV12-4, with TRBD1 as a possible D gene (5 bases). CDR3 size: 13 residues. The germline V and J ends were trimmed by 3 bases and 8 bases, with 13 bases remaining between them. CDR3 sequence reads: CASSLTRVGGYTF. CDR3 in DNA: TGTGCCAGCAGTTTGACCAGGGTGGGAGGCTACACCTTC.

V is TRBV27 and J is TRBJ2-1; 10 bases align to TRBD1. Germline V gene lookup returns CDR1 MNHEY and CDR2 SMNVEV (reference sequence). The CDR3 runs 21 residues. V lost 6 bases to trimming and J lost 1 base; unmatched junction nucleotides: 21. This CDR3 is CASSRPRGQGGLAGSYNEQFF. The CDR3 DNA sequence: TGTGCCAGCAGCCGCCCCCGAGGACAGGGGGGTTTGGCAGGGTCCTACAATGAGCAGTTCTTC.

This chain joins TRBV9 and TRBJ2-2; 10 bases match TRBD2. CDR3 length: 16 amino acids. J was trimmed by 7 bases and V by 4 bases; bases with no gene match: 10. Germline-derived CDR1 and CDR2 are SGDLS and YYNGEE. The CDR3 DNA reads TGTGCCAGCAGCCGAACTACTAGCGGGGCAAACGGGGAGCTGTTTTTT. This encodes CASSRTTSGANGELFF. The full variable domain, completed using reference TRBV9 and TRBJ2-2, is DSGVTQTPKHLITATGQRVTLRCSPRSGDLSVYWYQQSLDQGLQFLIQYYNGEERAKGNILERFSAQQFPDLHSELNLSSLELGDSALYFCASSRTTSGANGELFFGEGSRLTVL.

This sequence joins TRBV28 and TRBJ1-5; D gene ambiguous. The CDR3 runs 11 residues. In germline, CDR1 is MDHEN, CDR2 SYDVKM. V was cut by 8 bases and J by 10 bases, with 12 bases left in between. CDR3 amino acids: CASHSMSPQHF. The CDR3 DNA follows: TGTGCCAGCCACAGTATGAGCCCCCAGCATTTT.

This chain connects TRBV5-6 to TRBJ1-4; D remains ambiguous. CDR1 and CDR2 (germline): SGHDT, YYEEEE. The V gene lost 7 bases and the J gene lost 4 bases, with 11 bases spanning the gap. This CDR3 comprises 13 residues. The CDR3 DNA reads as TGTGCCAGCGGAGTAGGTGGTAATGAAAAACTGTTTTTT. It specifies CASGVGGNEKLFF.

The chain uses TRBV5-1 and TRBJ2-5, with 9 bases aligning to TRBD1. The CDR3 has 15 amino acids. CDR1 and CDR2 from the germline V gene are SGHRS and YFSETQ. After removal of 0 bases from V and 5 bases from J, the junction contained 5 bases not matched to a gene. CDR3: CASSLAGQGEETQYF. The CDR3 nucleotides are TGCGCCAGCAGCTTGGCGGGACAGGGTGAGGAGACCCAGTACTTC.

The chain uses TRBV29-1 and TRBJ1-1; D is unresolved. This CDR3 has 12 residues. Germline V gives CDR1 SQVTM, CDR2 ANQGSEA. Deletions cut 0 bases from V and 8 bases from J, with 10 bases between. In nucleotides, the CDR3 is TGCAGCGTTGAAGACTTAGGACTGGAAGCTTTCTTT. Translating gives CSVEDLGLEAFF.

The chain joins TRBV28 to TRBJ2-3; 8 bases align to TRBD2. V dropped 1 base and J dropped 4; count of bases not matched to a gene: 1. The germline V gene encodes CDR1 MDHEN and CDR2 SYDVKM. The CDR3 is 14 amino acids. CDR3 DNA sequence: TGTGCCAGCAGTTTATCAGCGGGGGCAGATACGCAGTATTTT. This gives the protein CASSLSAGADTQYF.

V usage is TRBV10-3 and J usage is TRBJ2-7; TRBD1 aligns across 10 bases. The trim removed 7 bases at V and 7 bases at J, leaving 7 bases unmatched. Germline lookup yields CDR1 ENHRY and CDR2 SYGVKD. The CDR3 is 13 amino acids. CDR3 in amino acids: CAITPGQGLEQYF. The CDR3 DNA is TGTGCCATCACGCCGGGACAGGGGTTGGAGCAGTACTTC.

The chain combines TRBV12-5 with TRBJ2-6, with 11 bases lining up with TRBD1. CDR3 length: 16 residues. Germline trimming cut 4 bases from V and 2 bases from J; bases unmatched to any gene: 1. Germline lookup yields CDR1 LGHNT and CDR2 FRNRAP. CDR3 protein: CASGWTGGPGANVLTF. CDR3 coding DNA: TGTGCTAGTGGTTGGACAGGGGGCCCTGGGGCCAACGTCCTGACTTTC.

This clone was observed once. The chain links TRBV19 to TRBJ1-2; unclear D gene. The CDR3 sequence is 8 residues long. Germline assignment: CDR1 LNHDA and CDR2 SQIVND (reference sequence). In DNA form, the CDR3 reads TGTAACCAGTTTGGCTACACCTTC. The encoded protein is CNQFGYTF. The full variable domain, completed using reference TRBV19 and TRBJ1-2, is DGGITQSPKYLFRKEGQNVTLSCEQNLNHDAMYWYRQDPGQGLRLIYYSQIVNDFQKGDIAEGYSVSREKKESFPLTVTSAQKNPTAFYLCNQFGYTFGSGTRLTVV.

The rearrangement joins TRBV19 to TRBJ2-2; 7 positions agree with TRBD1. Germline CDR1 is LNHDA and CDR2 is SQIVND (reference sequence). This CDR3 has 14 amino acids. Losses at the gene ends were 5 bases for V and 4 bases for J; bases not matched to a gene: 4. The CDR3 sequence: CASSGGQSTGELFF. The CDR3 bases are TGTGCCAGTAGTGGGGGACAGAGCACCGGGGAGCTGTTTTTT.